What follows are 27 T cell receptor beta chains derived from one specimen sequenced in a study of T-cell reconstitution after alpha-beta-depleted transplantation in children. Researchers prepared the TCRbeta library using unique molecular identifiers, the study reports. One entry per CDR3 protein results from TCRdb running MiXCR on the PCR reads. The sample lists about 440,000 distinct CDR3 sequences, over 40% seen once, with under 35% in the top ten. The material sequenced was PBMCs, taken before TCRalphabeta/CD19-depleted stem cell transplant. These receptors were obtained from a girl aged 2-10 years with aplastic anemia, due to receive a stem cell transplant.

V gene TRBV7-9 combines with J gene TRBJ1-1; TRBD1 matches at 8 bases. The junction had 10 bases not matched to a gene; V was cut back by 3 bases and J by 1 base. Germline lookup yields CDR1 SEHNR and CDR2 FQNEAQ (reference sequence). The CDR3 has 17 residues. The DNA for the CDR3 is TGTGCCAGCAGCTTCCCGAGGGGGCAGGGGGCGAACACTGAAGCTTTCTTT. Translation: CASSFPRGQGANTEAFF.

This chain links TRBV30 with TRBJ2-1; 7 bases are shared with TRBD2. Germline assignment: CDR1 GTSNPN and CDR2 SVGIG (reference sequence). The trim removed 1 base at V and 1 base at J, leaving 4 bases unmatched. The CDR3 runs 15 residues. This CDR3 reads CAWSAWEGSYNEQFF. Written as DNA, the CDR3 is TGTGCCTGGAGTGCCTGGGAGGGTTCCTACAATGAGCAGTTCTTC.

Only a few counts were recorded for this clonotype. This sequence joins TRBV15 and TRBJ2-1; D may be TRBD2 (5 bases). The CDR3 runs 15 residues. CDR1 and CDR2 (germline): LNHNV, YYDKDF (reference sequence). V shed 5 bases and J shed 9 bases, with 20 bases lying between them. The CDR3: CATSRTEAVSGEQFF. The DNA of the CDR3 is TGTGCCACCAGCCGTACAGAGGCGGTGAGCGGTGAGCAGTTCTTC.

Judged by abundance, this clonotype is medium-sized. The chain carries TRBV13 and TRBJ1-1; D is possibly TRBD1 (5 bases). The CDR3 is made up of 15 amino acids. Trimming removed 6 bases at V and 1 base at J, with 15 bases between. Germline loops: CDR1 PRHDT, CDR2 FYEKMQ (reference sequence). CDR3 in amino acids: CASSWRGHQNTEAFF. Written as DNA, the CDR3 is TGTGCCAGCAGTTGGAGGGGTCACCAGAACACTGAAGCTTTCTTT.

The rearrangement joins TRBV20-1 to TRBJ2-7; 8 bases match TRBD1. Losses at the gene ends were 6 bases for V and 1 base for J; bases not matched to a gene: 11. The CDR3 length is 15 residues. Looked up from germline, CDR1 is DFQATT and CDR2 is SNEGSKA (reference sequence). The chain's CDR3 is CSARPTGASSYEQYF. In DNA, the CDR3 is TGCAGTGCGAGACCGACAGGGGCCTCTTCCTACGAGCAGTACTTC.

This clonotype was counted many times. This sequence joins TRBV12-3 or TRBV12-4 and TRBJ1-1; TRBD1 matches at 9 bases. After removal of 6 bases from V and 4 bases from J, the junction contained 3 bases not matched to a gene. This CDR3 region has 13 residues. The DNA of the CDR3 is TGTGCCAGCAGCAAACAGGGGGCCACTGAAGCTTTCTTT. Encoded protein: CASSKQGATEAFF.

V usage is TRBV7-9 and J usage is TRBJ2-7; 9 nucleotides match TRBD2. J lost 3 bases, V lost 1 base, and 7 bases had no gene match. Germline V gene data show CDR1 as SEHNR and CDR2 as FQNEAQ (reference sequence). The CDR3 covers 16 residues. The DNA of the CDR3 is TGTGCCAGCAGCTTAGAAGGTACTAGCGGGTTCTACGAGCAGTACTTC. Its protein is CASSLEGTSGFYEQYF.

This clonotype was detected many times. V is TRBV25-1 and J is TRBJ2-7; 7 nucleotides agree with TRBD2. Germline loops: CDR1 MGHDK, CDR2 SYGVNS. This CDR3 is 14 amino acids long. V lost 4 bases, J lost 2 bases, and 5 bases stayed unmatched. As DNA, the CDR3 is TGTGCCAGCAGTGTAGAGGGAGGGCCCTACGAGCAGTACTTC. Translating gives CASSVEGGPYEQYF.

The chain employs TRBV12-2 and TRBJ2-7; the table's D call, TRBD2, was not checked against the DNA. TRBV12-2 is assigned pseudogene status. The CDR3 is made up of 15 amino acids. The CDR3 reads CASRLGGGRLYEQYF. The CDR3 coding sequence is TGTGCAAGTCGCTTAGGGGGAGGGAGACTCTACGAGCAGTACTTC.

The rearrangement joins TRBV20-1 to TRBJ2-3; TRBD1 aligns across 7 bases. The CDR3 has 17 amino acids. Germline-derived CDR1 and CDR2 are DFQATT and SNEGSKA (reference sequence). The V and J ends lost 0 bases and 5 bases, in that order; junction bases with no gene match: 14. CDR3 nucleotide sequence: TGCAGTGCTAGAGACCTTCGGACAGGCTGGGTAAAAGATACGCAGTATTTT. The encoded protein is CSARDLRTGWVKDTQYF.

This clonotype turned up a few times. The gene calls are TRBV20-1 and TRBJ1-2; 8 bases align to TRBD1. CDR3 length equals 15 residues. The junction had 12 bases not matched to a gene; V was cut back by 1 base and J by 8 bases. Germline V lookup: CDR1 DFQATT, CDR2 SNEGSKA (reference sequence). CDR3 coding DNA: TGCAGTGCTAGAGCACCTGACAGGGGCGTCTACGGCTACACCTTC. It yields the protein CSARAPDRGVYGYTF.

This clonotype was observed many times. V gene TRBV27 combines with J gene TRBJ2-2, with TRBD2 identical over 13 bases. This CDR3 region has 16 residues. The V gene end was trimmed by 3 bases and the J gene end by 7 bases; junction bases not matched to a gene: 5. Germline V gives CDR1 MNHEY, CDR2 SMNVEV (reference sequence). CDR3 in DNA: TGTGCCAGCAGTTTCACTAGCGGGAGGGCCCTCGGGGAGCTGTTTTTT. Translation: CASSFTSGRALGELFF.

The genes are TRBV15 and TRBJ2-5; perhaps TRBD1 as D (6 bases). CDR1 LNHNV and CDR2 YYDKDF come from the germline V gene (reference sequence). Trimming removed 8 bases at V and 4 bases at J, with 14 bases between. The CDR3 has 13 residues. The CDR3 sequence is CATGQRFSETQYF. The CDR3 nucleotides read TGTGCCACCGGACAGCGGTTTTCAGAGACCCAGTACTTC. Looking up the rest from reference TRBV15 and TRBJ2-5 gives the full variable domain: DAMVIQNPRYQVTQFGKPVTLSCSQTLNHNVMYWYQQKSSQAPKLLFHYYDKDFNNEADTPDNFQSRRPNTSFCFLDIRSPGLGDTAMYLCATGQRFSETQYFGPGTRLLVL.

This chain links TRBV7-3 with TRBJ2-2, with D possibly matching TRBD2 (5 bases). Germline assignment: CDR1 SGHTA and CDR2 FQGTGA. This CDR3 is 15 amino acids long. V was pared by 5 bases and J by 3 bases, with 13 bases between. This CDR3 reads CASSPRWGDTGELFF. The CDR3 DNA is TGTGCCAGCAGCCCTCGGTGGGGAGACACCGGGGAGCTGTTTTTT.

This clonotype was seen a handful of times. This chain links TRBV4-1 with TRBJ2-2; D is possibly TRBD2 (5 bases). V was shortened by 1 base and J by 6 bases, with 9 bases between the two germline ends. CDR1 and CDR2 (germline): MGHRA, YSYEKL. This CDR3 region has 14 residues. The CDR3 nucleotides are TGCGCCAGCAGCCAAGGACTAACGCCCGGGGAGCTGTTTTTT. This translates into CASSQGLTPGELFF.

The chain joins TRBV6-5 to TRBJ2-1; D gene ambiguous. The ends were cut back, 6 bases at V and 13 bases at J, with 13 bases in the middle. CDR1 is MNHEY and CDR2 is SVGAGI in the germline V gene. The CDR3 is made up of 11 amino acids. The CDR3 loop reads CASSSLRAQFF. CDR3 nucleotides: TGTGCCAGCAGCTCCTTAAGGGCCCAGTTCTTC.

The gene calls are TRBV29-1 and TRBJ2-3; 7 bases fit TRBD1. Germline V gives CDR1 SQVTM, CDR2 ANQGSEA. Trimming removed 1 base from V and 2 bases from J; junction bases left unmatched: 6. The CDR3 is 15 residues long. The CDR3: CSVEGDSRITDTQYF. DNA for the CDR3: TGCAGCGTTGAAGGGGACAGTCGAATCACAGATACGCAGTATTTT.

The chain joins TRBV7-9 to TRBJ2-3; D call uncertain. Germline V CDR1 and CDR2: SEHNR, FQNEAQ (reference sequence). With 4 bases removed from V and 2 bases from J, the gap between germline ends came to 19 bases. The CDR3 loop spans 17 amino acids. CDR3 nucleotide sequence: TGTGCCAGCAGCTCCAATAGCCTCTTGCGATTCACAGATACGCAGTATTTT. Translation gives CASSSNSLLRFTDTQYF.

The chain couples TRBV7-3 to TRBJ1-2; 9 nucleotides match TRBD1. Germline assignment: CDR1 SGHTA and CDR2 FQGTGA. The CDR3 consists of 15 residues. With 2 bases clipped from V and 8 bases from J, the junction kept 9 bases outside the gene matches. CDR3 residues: CASSLSRTGVNGYTF. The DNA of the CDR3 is TGTGCCAGCAGCTTATCCAGGACAGGGGTAAACGGCTACACCTTC.

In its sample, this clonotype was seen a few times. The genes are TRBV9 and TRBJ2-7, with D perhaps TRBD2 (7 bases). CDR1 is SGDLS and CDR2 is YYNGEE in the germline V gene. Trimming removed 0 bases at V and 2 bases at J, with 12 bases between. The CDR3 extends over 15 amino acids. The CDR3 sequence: CASSVGWGGPYEQYF. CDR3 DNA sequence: TGTGCCAGCAGCGTAGGGTGGGGGGGGCCCTACGAGCAGTACTTC.

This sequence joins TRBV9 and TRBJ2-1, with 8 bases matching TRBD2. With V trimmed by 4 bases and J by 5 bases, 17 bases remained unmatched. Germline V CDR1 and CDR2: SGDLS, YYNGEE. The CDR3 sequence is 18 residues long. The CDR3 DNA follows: TGTGCCAGCAGCACCGGGGGGGCCATCCACCTAAAAAACAATGAGCAGTTCTTC. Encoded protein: CASSTGGAIHLKNNEQFF.

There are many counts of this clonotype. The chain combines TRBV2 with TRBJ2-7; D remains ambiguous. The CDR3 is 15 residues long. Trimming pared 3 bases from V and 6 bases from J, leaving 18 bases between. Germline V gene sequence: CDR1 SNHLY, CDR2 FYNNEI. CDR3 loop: CASSDGQVAPSEQYF. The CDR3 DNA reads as TGTGCCAGCAGTGACGGTCAGGTTGCGCCCTCCGAGCAGTACTTC.

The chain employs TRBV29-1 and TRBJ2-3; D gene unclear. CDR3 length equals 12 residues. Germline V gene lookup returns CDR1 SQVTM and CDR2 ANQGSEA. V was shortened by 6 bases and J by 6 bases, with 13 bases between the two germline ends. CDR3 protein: CSVDPSVDTQYF. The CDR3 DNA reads TGCAGCGTCGACCCTTCTGTGGATACGCAGTATTTT.

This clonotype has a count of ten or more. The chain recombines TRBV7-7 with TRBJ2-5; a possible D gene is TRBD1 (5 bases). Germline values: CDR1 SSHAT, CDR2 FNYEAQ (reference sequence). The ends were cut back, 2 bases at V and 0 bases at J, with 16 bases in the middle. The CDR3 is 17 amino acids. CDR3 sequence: CASSLRPQGEDQETQYF. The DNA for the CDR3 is TGTGCCAGCAGCTTAAGACCCCAGGGTGAGGACCAAGAGACCCAGTACTTC.

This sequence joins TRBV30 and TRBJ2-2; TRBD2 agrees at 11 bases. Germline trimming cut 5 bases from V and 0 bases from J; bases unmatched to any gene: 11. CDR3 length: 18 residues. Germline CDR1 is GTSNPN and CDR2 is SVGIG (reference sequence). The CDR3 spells CAWGGSRLAGPNTGELFF. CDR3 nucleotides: TGTGCCTGGGGGGGGAGTCGACTAGCGGGGCCGAACACCGGGGAGCTGTTTTTT.

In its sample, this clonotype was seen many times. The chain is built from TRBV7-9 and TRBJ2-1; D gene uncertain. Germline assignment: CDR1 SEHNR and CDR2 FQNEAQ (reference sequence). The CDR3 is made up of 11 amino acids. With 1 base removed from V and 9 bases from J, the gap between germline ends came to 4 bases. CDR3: CASSLGTEQFF. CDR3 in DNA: TGTGCCAGCAGCTTAGGGACTGAGCAGTTCTTC.

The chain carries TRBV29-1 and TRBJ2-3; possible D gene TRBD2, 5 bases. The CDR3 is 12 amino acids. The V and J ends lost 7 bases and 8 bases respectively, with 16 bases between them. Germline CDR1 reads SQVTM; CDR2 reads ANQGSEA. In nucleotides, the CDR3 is TGCAGCGCTGGAGGCCTGCGGGCTACGCAGTATTTT. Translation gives CSAGGLRATQYF.